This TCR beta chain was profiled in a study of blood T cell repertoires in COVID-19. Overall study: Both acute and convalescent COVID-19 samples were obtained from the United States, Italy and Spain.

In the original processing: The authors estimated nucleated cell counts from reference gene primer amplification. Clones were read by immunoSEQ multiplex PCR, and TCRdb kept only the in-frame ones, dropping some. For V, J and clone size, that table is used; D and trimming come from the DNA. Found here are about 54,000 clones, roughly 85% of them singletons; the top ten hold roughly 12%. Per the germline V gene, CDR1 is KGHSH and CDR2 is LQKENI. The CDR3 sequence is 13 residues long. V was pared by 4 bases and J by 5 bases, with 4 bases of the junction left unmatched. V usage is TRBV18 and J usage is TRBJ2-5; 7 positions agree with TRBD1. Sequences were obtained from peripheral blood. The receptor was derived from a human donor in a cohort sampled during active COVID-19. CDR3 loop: CASSQGQPETQYF. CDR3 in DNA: TGTGCCAGCTCACAGGGACAGCCGGAGACCCAGTACTTC.